This TCR beta chain was sequenced during a study of cytomegalovirus exposure and HLA in healthy donors. It was with 60 Vbeta and 13 Jbeta primers that the PCR ran. TCRdb's table, derived via immunoSEQ multiplex PCR, lists solely in-frame clones and lacks some. The sample yields around 150,000 clones, roughly two thirds seen once. V was pared by 5 bases and J by 1 base, with 7 bases of the junction left unmatched. CDR1 and CDR2 (germline): MNHEY, SMNVEV (reference sequence). The CDR3 runs 15 residues. This clone occurred once. The material sequenced was PBMCs. The receptor's source is a woman aged 25 to 39 in good health and CMV-seronegative. This sequence joins TRBV27 and TRBJ1-2; 7 bases line up with TRBD1. The CDR3 DNA is TGTGCCAGCAGTCCTCGGACAGGAGGTAACTATGGCTACACCTTC. Translated, it gives CASSPRTGGNYGYTF.